The 2 T cell receptor beta chains in this list originate from one sample, sequenced in a study of CD8+ T cells in alopecia areata. Extracted from the samples, RNA was reverse transcribed into cDNA to serve as the sequencing template. Repertoires were generated with immunoSEQ multiplex PCR, while TCRdb's copy carries only in-frame clones and drops some. Seen here are fewer than 200,000 clones, about three fifths observed once, and the top ten hold roughly an eighth. Sample treatment: oral pan-JAK inhibitor, 5-10 mg twice daily. This material consisted of CD8+ T cells sorted from blood, taken at week 24, from a patient treated with tofacitinib. Every receptor here comes from a human donor with alopecia areata.

CDR3 region: CASGSALAQETQYF. As DNA, the CDR3 is TGTGCTAGTGGTTCAGCTCTAGCCCAAGAGACCCAGTACTTC. V usage is TRBV12-5 and J usage is TRBJ2-5; TRBD2 might be the D (5 bases). This CDR3 spans 14 amino acids. V lost 4 bases to trimming and J lost 1 base, with 10 bases between them. Germline CDR1 reads LGHNT; CDR2 reads FRNRAP.

Concerning this clone itself: At the DNA level, this CDR3 is encoded by other sequences in the same sample as well. V usage is TRBV5-1 and J usage is TRBJ1-1, with unresolved D. V dropped 0 bases and J dropped 0 bases, with 3 bases sitting between them. The CDR3 consists of 13 residues. The germline V gene has CDR1 SGHRS and CDR2 YFSETQ. The CDR3, as DNA: TGCGCCAGCAGCTTGGGAATGAACACTGAAGCTTTCTTT. This translates into CASSLGMNTEAFF.